These 19 T cell receptor beta chains were sequenced from one sample in a study of blood T cell repertoires in COVID-19 (dated by TCRdb to the early 2020s). The library was prepared using the immunoSEQ multiplex PCR assay. TCRdb stores this immuneACCESS table with in-frame sequences only. Part of the clones is absent; in the studies checked, under half of the shortfall reflects unresolved V genes, and no reason is known for the rest. This sample is represented by over 55,000 clones; about four fifths of them were singletons. Around 21% of the sample belongs to the ten largest clones. The sequencing input was peripheral blood. These receptors were obtained from a woman aged 60 to 75 with acute or convalescent COVID-19.

V is TRBV5-8 and J is TRBJ1-1; 8 bases are a match to TRBD1. After removal of 4 bases from V and 1 base from J, the junction contained 3 bases not matched to a gene. The CDR3 has 14 amino acids. The germline gives CDR1 SGHTS, CDR2 YDEGEE. The CDR3 coding sequence is TGTGCCAGCAGCGTAGGGACAGGGAACACTGAAGCTTTCTTT. Residues: CASSVGTGNTEAFF.

The rearrangement uses TRBV15 and TRBJ1-1, with no clear D. In germline, CDR1 is LNHNV, CDR2 YYDKDF (reference sequence). V shed 0 bases and J shed 1 base, with 9 bases lying between them. This CDR3 has 15 amino acids. The CDR3 DNA is TGTGCCACCAGCAGAGATAATTGGCCGAACACTGAAGCTTTCTTT. Amino acid sequence: CATSRDNWPNTEAFF.

The chain links TRBV6-6 to TRBJ1-2; 9 nucleotides match TRBD1. The CDR3 has 13 amino acids. J gave up 7 bases and V 4 bases, and 4 bases lay outside the gene matches. CDR1 MNHNY and CDR2 SVGAGI come from the germline V gene (reference sequence). The chain's CDR3 is CASSWTGDSGYTF. CDR3 DNA sequence: TGTGCCAGCAGTTGGACAGGGGATAGTGGCTACACCTTC.

The rearrangement joins TRBV6-2 or TRBV6-3 to TRBJ1-3, with TRBD1 identical over 9 bases. Per germline, CDR1 MNHEY and CDR2 SVGEGT. The CDR3 runs to 16 residues. Trimming removed 0 bases from V and 2 bases from J; junction bases left unmatched: 2. Here the CDR3 DNA reads TGTGCCAGCAGTTACTCGAGGGACAGGGCTGGAAACACCATATATTTT. This codes for CASSYSRDRAGNTIYF.

V is TRBV21-1 and J is TRBJ2-1; the table gives TRBD2 as D, unverified against the DNA. TRBV21-1 is shown as a pseudogene. The CDR3 covers 15 residues. The CDR3 DNA follows: TGTGCCACCCGCCCGGGGACTAGCGGGTACAATGAGCAGTTCTTC. This encodes CATRPGTSGYNEQFF.

The V gene is TRBV13, the J gene TRBJ2-3; weak D call: TRBD1 (5 bases). The CDR3 loop spans 14 amino acids. The germline CDR1 and CDR2 sequences are PRHDT and FYEKMQ (reference sequence). Trimming cost V 6 bases and J 9 bases, with 19 bases left between them. The CDR3 region is CASRLGLGVGTQYF. The CDR3 DNA sequence: TGTGCCAGCAGGCTGGGGCTAGGGGTGGGGACGCAGTATTTT.

V gene TRBV7-2 combines with J gene TRBJ2-2; possible D gene TRBD2, 5 bases. This CDR3 is built from 15 residues. Per germline, CDR1 SGHTA and CDR2 FQGNSA. V was shortened by 0 bases and J by 1 base, with 6 bases between the two germline ends. CDR3 coding DNA: TGTGCCAGCAGCTTAGCGGCGGGGAACACCGGGGAGCTGTTTTTT. Translated, it gives CASSLAAGNTGELFF.

This chain joins TRBV5-5 and TRBJ1-1, with TRBD1 identical over 8 bases. This CDR3 region has 15 residues. Germline lookup yields CDR1 SGHKS and CDR2 YYEKEE (reference sequence). Trimming removed 0 bases from V and 5 bases from J; junction bases left unmatched: 6. In DNA form, the CDR3 reads TGTGCCAGCAGCTTGGTTGGACAGGGAAATACTGAAGCTTTCTTT. It specifies CASSLVGQGNTEAFF.

The chain joins TRBV7-9 to TRBJ1-2, with D perhaps TRBD1 (6 bases). V gave up 5 bases and J gave up 4 bases, with 14 bases separating them. The CDR3 has 14 amino acids. Germline V gene data show CDR1 as SEHNR and CDR2 as FQNEAQ (reference sequence). The CDR3 sequence is CASSERTVPYGYTF. Written as DNA, the CDR3 is TGTGCCAGCAGCGAAAGGACAGTCCCCTATGGCTACACCTTC.

This chain joins TRBV5-5 and TRBJ1-1; weak D call: TRBD1 (6 bases). The CDR3 is 13 residues long. V was cut by 4 bases and J by 8 bases, with 15 bases left in between. From germline, CDR1 is SGHKS and CDR2 YYEKEE (reference sequence). DNA for the CDR3: TGTGCCAGCAGCAGCACAGGGTACGGGGAAGCTTTCTTT. Protein: CASSSTGYGEAFF.

This rearrangement joins TRBV7-2 to TRBJ1-6, with D perhaps matching TRBD1 (5 bases). CDR3 size: 15 residues. Germline lookup yields CDR1 SGHTA and CDR2 FQGNSA. Trimming left V 3 bases short and J 7 bases short, with 13 bases between. In DNA form, the CDR3 reads TGTGCCAGCAGCTTTCTAGGGCAGGGAAATTCACCCCTCCACTTT. Amino acid sequence: CASSFLGQGNSPLHF.

This chain joins TRBV7-9 and TRBJ2-6; D not certain. This CDR3 spans 15 amino acids. The germline V gene has CDR1 SEHNR and CDR2 FQNEAQ (reference sequence). The V and J ends lost 3 bases and 4 bases respectively, with 10 bases between them. CDR3 nucleotide sequence: TGTGCCAGCAGCTTTGGAGTCTTGGGGGCCAACGTCCTGACTTTC. This codes for CASSFGVLGANVLTF.

The rearrangement uses TRBV6-5 and TRBJ1-1, with no clear D. The V gene lost 6 bases and the J gene lost 2 bases, with 13 bases spanning the gap. Germline CDR1 reads MNHEY; CDR2 reads SVGAGI. CDR3 length: 14 amino acids. The DNA for the CDR3 is TGTGCCAGCAGCCCCTCCCAGGAAAACACTGAAGCTTTCTTT. It encodes CASSPSQENTEAFF.

This chain joins TRBV19 and TRBJ2-3, with 12 bases matching TRBD2. The J segment lost 5 bases and the V segment lost 0 bases, leaving 3 bases of the junction unmatched. This CDR3 comprises 16 residues. Germline V gene lookup returns CDR1 LNHDA and CDR2 SQIVND (reference sequence). CDR3 residues: CASSIEKTSGGDTQYF. The CDR3 region has the DNA TGTGCCAGTAGTATAGAGAAGACTAGCGGGGGAGATACGCAGTATTTT.

The rearrangement links TRBV30 to TRBJ1-3; TRBD1 aligns across 8 bases. There are 16 residues in the CDR3. Trimming at V came to 2 bases and at J to 0 bases, leaving 6 bases not matched to a gene. In germline, CDR1 is GTSNPN, CDR2 SVGIG (reference sequence). This chain's CDR3 is CAWSTGTGVSGNTIYF. The CDR3 coding sequence is TGTGCCTGGAGTACCGGGACAGGCGTCTCTGGAAACACCATATATTTT.

The V and J genes are TRBV6-6 and TRBJ2-7, with 7 nucleotides matching TRBD2. This CDR3 contains 13 residues. After removal of 6 bases from V and 4 bases from J, the junction contained 6 bases not matched to a gene. CDR1 MNHNY and CDR2 SVGAGI come from the germline V gene (reference sequence). In DNA, the CDR3 is TGTGCCAGCAGGGTTGGGGGAGGGTACGAGCAGTACTTC. This gives the protein CASRVGGGYEQYF.

The chain joins TRBV9 to TRBJ1-2; tentatively, D is TRBD1 (5 bases). Trimming stripped 3 bases from V and 2 bases from J, with 11 bases between. Looked up from germline, CDR1 is SGDLS and CDR2 is YYNGEE. CDR3 size: 14 residues. This chain's CDR3 is CASSGMGLNYGYTF. In DNA form, the CDR3 reads TGTGCCAGCAGCGGAATGGGGCTAAACTATGGCTACACCTTC.

The chain links TRBV9 to TRBJ1-1, with D hard to call. The length of the CDR3 is 13 residues. V was clipped by 4 bases and J by 1 base, with 8 bases between them. Germline CDR1 is SGDLS and CDR2 is YYNGEE. Here the CDR3 reads CASSTDQNTEAFF. The CDR3 nucleotides are TGTGCCAGCAGCACAGACCAGAACACTGAAGCTTTCTTT. The full variable domain, rest sourced from reference TRBV9 and TRBJ1-1, is DSGVTQTPKHLITATGQRVTLRCSPRSGDLSVYWYQQSLDQGLQFLIQYYNGEERAKGNILERFSAQQFPDLHSELNLSSLELGDSALYFCASSTDQNTEAFFGQGTRLTVV.

The chain is built from TRBV6-6 and TRBJ2-5, with D possibly matching TRBD2 (5 bases). The CDR3 sequence is 14 residues long. Germline V lookup: CDR1 MNHNY, CDR2 SVGAGI (reference sequence). Trimming took 0 bases from V and 1 from J, leaving 6 bases between them. CDR3 in DNA: TGTGCCAGCAGTTACTCGGACTTCCAAGAGACCCAGTACTTC. Its translation is CASSYSDFQETQYF.